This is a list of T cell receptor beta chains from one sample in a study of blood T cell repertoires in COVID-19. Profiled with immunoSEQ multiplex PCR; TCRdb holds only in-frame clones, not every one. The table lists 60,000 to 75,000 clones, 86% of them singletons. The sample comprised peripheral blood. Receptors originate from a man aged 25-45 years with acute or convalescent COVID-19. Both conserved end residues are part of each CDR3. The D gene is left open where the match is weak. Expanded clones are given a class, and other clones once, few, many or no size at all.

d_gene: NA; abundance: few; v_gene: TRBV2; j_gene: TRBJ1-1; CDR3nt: TGTGCCAGCAGACAGGGAGAAGGCACTGAAGCTTTCTTT; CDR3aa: CASRQGEGTEAFF
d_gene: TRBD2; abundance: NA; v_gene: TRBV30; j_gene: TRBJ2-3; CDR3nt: TGTGCCTGGAGTGGGCTAGCGGGAGTCTCGGATACGCAGTATTTT; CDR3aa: CAWSGLAGVSDTQYF
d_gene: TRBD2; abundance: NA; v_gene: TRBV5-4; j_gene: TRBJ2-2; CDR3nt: TGTGCCAGCAGTTCAGGACTAGCTGGGGCCGGGGAGCTGTTTTTT; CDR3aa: CASSSGLAGAGELFF
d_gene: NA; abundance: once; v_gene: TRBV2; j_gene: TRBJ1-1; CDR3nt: TGTGCCAGCAGGTTAGAGATGAACACTGAAGCTTTCTTT; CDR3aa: CASRLEMNTEAFF
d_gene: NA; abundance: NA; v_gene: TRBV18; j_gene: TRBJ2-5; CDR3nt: TGTGCCAGCTCACCACGTGCGGGAGAGACCCAGTACTTC; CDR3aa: CASSPRAGETQYF
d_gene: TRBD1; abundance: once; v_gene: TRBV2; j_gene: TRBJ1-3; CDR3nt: TGTGCCAGCACGGACAGGGACTACGGAAACACCATATATTTT; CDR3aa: CASTDRDYGNTIYF
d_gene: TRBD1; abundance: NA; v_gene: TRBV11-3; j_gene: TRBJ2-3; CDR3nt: TGTGCCAGCAGCCTTACAGGGGCAGATACGCAGTATTTT; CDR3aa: CASSLTGADTQYF
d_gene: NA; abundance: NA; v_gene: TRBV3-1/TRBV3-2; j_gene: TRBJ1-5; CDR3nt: TGTGCCAGCAGCCTAACAGGGAACAATCAGCCCCAGCATTTT; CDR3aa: CASSLTGNNQPQHF
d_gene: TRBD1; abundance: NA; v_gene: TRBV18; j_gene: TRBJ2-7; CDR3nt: TGTGCCAGCTCACTCCTCCGGGACAGGGCACCTTACGAGCAGTACTTC; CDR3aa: CASSLLRDRAPYEQYF
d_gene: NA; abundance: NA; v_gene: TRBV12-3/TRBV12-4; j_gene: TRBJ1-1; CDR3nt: TGTGCCAGCAGTTTCGGGTGGCTAGCTTTCTTT; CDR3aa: CASSFGWLAFF
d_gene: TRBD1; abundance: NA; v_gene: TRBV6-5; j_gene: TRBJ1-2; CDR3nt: TGTGCCAGCAGCTCCTTCGGGACAGTGGACTATGGCTACACCTTC; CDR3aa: CASSSFGTVDYGYTF
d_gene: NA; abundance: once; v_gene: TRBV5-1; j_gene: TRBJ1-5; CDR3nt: TGCGCCAGCAGCTTGGGGACCGGGACAAACAACAATCAGCCCCAGCATTTT; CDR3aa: CASSLGTGTNNNQPQHF
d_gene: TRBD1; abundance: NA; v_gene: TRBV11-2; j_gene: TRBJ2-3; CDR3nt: TGTGCCAGCAGCTATAACACAGGGGGGCTTAGCACAGATACGCAGTATTTT; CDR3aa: CASSYNTGGLSTDTQYF
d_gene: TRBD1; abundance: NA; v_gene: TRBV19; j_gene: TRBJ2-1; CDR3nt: TGTGCCAGTGGGGGACAGTTAGGGAATGAGCAGTTCTTC; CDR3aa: CASGGQLGNEQFF
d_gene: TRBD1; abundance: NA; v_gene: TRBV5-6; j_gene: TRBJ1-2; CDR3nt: TGTGCCAGCAGCTTAGGACAGGGGGAATATGGCTACACCTTC; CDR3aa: CASSLGQGEYGYTF
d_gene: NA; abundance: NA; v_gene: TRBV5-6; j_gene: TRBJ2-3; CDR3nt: TGTGCCAGCAGCCTCCGCAGGTTCACAGATACGCAGTATTTT; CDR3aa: CASSLRRFTDTQYF
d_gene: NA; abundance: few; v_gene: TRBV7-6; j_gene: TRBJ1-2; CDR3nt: TGTGCCAGCAGCTCGAGGGAGTCTCGGGATGGCTACACCTTC; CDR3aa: CASSSRESRDGYTF
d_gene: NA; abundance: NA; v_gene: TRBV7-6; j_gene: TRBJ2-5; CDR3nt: TGTGCCAGCAGCCCGAGAGGGGAGACCCAGTACTTC; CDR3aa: CASSPRGETQYF
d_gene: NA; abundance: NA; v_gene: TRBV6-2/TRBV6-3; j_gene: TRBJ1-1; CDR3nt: TGTGCCAGCAGTCGCCTCAGGGCTTTTACGACTGAAGCTTTCTTT; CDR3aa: CASSRLRAFTTEAFF
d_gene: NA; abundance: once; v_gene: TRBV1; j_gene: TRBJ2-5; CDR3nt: TGCACCAGCAGCCAGGGGAGGACTACAGGAAGGAGCGGGGAGACCCAGTACTTC; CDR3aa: CTSSQGRTTGRSGETQYF
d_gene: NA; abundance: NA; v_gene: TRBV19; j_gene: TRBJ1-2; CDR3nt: TGTGCCAGTAGTATTCTCGGGGGAAGCTACACCTTC; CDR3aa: CASSILGGSYTF
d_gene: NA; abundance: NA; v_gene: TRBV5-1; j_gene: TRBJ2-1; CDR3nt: TGCGCCAGCAGCTTGTTTTTGGCGGGACCTATTGAGCAGTTCTTC; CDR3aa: CASSLFLAGPIEQFF
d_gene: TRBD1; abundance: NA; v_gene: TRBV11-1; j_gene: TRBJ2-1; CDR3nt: TGTGCCAGCAGCAACCGCACGACAGGGAGATACAATGAGCAGTTCTTC; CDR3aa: CASSNRTTGRYNEQFF
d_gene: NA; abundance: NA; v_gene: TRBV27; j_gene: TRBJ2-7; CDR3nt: TGTGCCAGCAGAGCCATCAAGGGCTTTACGGGAGAGCAGTACTTC; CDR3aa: CASRAIKGFTGEQYF
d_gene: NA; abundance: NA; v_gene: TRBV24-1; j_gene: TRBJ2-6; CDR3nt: TGTGCCACCAGTGATTTTCGCTCTGGGGCCAACGTCCTGACTTTC; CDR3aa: CATSDFRSGANVLTF
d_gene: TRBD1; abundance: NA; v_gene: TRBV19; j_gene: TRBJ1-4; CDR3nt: TGTGCCAGTGGGACAGGGGCACATAATGAAAAACTGTTTTTT; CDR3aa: CASGTGAHNEKLFF
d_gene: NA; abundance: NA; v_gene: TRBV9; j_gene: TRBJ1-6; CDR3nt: TGTGCCAGCAGCGTAGATCCTCACAGGGAAGGATCACCCCTCCACTTT; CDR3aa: CASSVDPHREGSPLHF
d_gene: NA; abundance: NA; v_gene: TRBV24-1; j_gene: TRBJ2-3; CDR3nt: TGTGCCACCGAGGGTCATGACACAGATACGCAGTATTTT; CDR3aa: CATEGHDTDTQYF
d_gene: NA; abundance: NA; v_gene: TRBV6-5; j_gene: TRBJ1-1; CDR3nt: TGTGCCACCCGGACATCCAACACTGAAGCTTTCTTT; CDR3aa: CATRTSNTEAFF
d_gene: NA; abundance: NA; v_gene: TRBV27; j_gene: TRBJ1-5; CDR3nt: TGTGCCAGCAGTCGAATAGGACAGCGCAATCAGCCCCAGCATTTT; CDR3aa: CASSRIGQRNQPQHF
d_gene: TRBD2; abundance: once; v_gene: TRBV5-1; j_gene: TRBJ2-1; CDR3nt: TGCGCCAGCAGCCCACAACCCGGACTAGCGGGGATAAATGAGCAGTTCTTC; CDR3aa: CASSPQPGLAGINEQFF
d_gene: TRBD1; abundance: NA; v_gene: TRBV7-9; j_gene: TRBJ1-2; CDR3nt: TGTGCCAGCAGCGCACCGACAGGGGACTATGGCTACACCTTC; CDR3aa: CASSAPTGDYGYTF
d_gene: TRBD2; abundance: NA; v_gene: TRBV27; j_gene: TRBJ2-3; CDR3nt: TGTGCCAGCAGCCTTGGACTAGCGGGGTTTCTCAGCACAGATACGCAGTATTTT; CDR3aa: CASSLGLAGFLSTDTQYF
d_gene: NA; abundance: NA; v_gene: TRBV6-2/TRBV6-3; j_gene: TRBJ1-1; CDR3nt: TGTGCCAGCAGTTACATACAGGTGAACACTGAAGCTTTCTTT; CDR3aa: CASSYIQVNTEAFF
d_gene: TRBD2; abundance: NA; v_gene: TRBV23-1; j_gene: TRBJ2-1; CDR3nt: TGCGCCAGCAGGCGACTAGCCCACTCCTACAATGAGCAGTTCTTC; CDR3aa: CASRRLAHSYNEQFF
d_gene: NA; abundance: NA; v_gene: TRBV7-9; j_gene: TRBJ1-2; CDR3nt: TGTGCCAGCAGCTTAGCCAGGGGCTCGAACTATGGCTACACCTTC; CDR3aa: CASSLARGSNYGYTF
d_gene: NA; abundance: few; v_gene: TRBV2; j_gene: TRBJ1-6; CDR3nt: TGTGCCAGCAGTGAAGCGAGGAATAATTCACCCCTCCACTTT; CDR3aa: CASSEARNNSPLHF
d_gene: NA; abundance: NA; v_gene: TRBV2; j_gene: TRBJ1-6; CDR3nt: TGTGCCACCTCCGGAAGGAGTAGCTCCTATAATTCACCCCTCCACTTT; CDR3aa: CATSGRSSSYNSPLHF
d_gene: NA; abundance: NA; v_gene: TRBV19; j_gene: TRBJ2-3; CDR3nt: TGTGCCAGTAGTTTTCAGTTTTTGGATACGCAGTATTTT; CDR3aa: CASSFQFLDTQYF
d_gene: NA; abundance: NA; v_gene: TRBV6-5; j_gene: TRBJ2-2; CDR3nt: TGTGCCAGCAGTTACCAGAATACGAACACCGGGGAGCTGTTTTTT; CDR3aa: CASSYQNTNTGELFF
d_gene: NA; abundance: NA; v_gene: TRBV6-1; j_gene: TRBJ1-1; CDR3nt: TGTGCCAGCAGTGAACTCCCGCGGGGGGGCACTGAAGCTTTCTTT; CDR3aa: CASSELPRGGTEAFF
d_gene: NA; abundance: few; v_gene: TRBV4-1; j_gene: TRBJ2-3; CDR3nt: TGCGCCAGCAGCCAAGTAAACTCAGATACGCAGTATTTT; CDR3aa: CASSQVNSDTQYF
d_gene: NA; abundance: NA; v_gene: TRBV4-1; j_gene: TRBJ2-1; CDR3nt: TGCGCCAGCAGCCAACTATCACGGGGGAGCTCCTACAATGAGCAGTTCTTC; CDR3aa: CASSQLSRGSSYNEQFF
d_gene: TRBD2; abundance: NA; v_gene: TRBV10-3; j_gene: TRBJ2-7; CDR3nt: TGTGCCATCAGCTCCGGACTAGTCGAGCAGTACTTC; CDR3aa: CAISSGLVEQYF
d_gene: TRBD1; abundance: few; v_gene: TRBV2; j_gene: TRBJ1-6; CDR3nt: TGTGCCAGCAGGCCTGACAGGGGAGGAAATTCACCCCTCCACTTT; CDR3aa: CASRPDRGGNSPLHF
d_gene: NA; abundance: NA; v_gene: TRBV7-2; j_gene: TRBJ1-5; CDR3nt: TGTGCCAGCAGCCCACGGACGGGGGGGCAGCCCCAGCATTTT; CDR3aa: CASSPRTGGQPQHF
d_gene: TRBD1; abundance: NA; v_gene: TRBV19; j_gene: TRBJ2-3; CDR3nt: TGTGCCAGTAGTATAGTTGCAGGGGGCGGGACAGATACGCAGTATTTT; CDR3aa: CASSIVAGGGTDTQYF
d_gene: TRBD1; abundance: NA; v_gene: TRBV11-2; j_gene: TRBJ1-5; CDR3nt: TGTGCCGGCAGCCCAGGACAGGGTGTTCAGCCCCAGCATTTT; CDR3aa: CAGSPGQGVQPQHF
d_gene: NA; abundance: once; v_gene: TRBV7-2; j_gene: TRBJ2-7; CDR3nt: TGTGCCAGCAGCCCACAACTAGGCTGGAGGGAGCAGTACTTC; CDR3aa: CASSPQLGWREQYF
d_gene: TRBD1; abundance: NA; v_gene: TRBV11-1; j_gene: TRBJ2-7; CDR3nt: TGTGCCAGCAGCTTAGGGATCGGACAGGGGTTGCACGAGCAGTACTTC; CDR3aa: CASSLGIGQGLHEQYF
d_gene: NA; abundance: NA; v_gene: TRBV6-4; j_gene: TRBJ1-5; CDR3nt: TGTGCCAGCAGTGATGTAGGGGCCCGGCAGCCCCAGCATTTT; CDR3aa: CASSDVGARQPQHF
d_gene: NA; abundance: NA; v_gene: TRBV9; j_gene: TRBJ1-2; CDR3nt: TGTGCCAGCAGCGCAAGGGGTGCGTTTGGCTACACCTTC; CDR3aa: CASSARGAFGYTF
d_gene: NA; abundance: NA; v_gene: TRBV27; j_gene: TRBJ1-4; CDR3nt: TGTGCCAGCAGTTACAGGGCTGGTAATGAAAAACTGTTTTTT; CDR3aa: CASSYRAGNEKLFF
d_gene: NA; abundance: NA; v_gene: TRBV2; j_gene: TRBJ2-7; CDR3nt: TGTGCCAGCAGTAGTGGGGGCCTATACGAGCAGTACTTC; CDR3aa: CASSSGGLYEQYF
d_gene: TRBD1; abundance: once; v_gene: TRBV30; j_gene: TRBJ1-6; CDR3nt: TGTGCCTGGAGTGTACAGGGGGGATATAATTCACCCCTCCACTTT; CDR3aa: CAWSVQGGYNSPLHF